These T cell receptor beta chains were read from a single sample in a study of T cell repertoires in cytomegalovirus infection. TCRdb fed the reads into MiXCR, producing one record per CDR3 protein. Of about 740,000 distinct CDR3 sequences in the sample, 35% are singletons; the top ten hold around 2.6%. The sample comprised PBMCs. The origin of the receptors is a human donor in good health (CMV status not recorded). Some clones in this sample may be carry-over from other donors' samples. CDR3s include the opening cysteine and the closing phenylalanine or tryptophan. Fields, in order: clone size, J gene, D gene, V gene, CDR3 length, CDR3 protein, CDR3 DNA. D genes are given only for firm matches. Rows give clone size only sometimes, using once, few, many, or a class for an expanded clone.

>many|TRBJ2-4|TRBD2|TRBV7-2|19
CASSPSGTSGSRAKNIQYF
TGTGCCAGCAGCCCCTCCGGGACTAGCGGGAGTAGGGCCAAAAACATTCAGTACTTC
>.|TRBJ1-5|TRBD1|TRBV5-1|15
CASSFGTGDNQPQHF
TGCGCCAGCAGCTTTGGGACAGGGGATAATCAGCCCCAGCATTTT
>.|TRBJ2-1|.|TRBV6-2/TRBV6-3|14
CASSSREGANEQFF
TGTGCCAGCAGTTCCCGGGAGGGGGCGAATGAGCAGTTCTTC
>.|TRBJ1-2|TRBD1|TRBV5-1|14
CASSTGQGSYGYTF
TGCGCCAGCAGCACCGGACAGGGCAGCTATGGCTACACCTTC
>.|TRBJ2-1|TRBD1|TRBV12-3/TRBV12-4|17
CASSFSQGPPSFNEQFF
TGTGCCAGCAGTTTTTCACAGGGGCCCCCGTCCTTCAATGAGCAGTTCTTC
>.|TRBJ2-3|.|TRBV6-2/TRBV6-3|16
CASSESLGLGEDTQYF
TGTGCCAGCAGTGAAAGTCTAGGACTGGGGGAGGATACGCAGTATTTT
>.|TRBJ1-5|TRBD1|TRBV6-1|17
CASTQRTGPNSNQPQHF
TGTGCCAGCACTCAGAGGACAGGCCCAAATAGCAATCAGCCCCAGCATTTT
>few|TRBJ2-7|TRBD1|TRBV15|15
CATSRARQGVYEQYF
TGTGCCACCAGCAGAGCCAGACAGGGGGTCTACGAGCAGTACTTC
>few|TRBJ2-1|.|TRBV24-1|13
CATRDRPYNEQFF
TGTGCCACCAGGGACAGACCCTACAATGAGCAGTTCTTC
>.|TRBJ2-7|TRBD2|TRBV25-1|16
CASSESLAGTSYEQYF
TGTGCCAGCAGTGAATCTCTAGCGGGGACCTCCTACGAGCAGTACTTC
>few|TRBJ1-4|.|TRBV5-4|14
CASSPWDSNEKLFF
TGTGCCAGCAGCCCTTGGGACTCGAATGAAAAACTGTTTTTT
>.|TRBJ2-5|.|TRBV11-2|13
CASSFQWQETQYF
TGTGCCAGCAGCTTTCAGTGGCAAGAGACCCAGTACTTC
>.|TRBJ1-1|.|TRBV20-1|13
CSARGGLNTEAFF
TGCAGTGCTAGGGGGGGTCTGAACACTGAAGCTTTCTTT
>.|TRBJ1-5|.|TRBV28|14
CASSESFWNQPQHF
TGTGCCAGCAGTGAATCCTTTTGGAATCAGCCCCAGCATTTT
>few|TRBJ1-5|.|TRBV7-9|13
CASSYDYNQPQHF
TGTGCCAGCAGCTATGACTATAATCAGCCCCAGCATTTT
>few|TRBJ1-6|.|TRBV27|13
CASSLDSLSPLHF
TGTGCCAGCAGTTTGGACAGCCTTTCACCCCTCCACTTT
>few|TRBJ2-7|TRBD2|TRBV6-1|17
CASSSPASRVGGLEQYF
TGTGCCAGCAGTTCTCCCGCCAGCAGGGTGGGGGGGTTGGAGCAGTACTTC
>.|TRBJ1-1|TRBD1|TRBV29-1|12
CSVTGGRTEAFF
TGCAGCGTAACAGGGGGAAGAACTGAAGCTTTCTTT
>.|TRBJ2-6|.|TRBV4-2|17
CASSQDRGVSGANVLTF
TGTGCCAGCAGCCAAGACAGGGGGGTATCGGGGGCCAACGTCCTGACTTTC
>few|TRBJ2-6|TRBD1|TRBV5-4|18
CASSPRGTGVSGANVLTF
TGTGCCAGCAGCCCCCGGGGTACAGGGGTCTCTGGGGCCAACGTCCTGACTTTC
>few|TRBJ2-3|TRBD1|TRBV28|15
CASSPRDRGQDTQYF
TGTGCCAGCAGTCCCCGGGACAGGGGGCAAGATACGCAGTATTTT
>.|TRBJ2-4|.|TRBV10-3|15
CAISESILAKNIQYF
TGTGCCATCAGTGAGTCGATTCTAGCCAAAAACATTCAGTACTTC
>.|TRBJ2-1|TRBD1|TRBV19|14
CASNRDRSSDEQFF
TGTGCCAGTAACCGGGACAGGAGTAGCGATGAGCAGTTCTTC
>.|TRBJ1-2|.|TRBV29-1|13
CSVEQDYNYGYTF
TGCAGCGTTGAACAGGACTACAACTATGGCTACACCTTC
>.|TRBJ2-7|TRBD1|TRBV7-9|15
CASSLGTGAFYEQYF
TGTGCCAGCAGCTTAGGGACAGGGGCGTTCTACGAGCAGTACTTC
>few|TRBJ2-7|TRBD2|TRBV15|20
CATSNMGPSGIPVYLYEQYF
TGTGCCACCAGCAATATGGGGCCTAGCGGGATCCCCGTATACTTATACGAGCAGTACTTC
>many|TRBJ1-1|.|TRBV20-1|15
CSARGLGGKNTEAFF
TGCAGTGCTAGGGGCTTGGGCGGGAAGAACACTGAAGCTTTCTTT
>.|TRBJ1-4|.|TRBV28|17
CASSLIPGPRGHEKLFF
TGTGCCAGCAGTTTGATCCCGGGCCCCAGGGGCCATGAAAAACTGTTTTTT
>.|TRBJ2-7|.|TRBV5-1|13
CASSLSLVHEQYF
TGCGCCAGCAGCTTGTCCTTGGTTCACGAGCAGTACTTC
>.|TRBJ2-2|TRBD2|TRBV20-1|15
CSASRPAGGPGELFF
TGCAGTGCTTCCCGACCAGCGGGGGGCCCCGGGGAGCTGTTTTTT
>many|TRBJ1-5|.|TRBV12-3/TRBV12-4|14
CASRRSAAGQPQHF
TGTGCCAGCAGGCGGAGTGCGGCAGGTCAGCCCCAGCATTTT
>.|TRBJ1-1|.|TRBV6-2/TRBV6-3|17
CASSYTGINDPNTEAFF
TGTGCCAGCAGTTACACAGGGATCAATGACCCGAACACTGAAGCTTTCTTT
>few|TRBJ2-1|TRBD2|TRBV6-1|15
CASSERAGGGDEQFF
TGTGCCAGCAGTGAGAGAGCGGGAGGCGGGGATGAGCAGTTCTTC
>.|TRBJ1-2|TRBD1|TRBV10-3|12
CAISSDRGGYTF
TGTGCCATCAGTTCCGACAGGGGTGGCTACACCTTC
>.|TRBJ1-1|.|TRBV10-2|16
CASSGPIDSYSTEAFF
TGCGCCAGCAGTGGGCCGATAGACAGTTATAGCACTGAAGCTTTCTTT
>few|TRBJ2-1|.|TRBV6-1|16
CASSDPGGSVRNEQFF
TGTGCCAGCAGTGACCCAGGCGGTAGTGTTAGAAATGAGCAGTTCTTC
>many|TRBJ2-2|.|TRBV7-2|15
CASSLVPRNTGELFF
TGTGCCAGCAGCTTAGTTCCTAGAAACACCGGGGAGCTGTTTTTT
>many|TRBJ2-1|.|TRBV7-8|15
CASSLEERTSGEQFF
TGTGCCAGCAGCTTGGAGGAAAGGACTTCGGGTGAGCAGTTCTTC
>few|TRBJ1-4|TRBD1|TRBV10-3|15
CAISEVGTGGEKLFF
TGTGCCATCAGTGAGGTTGGGACAGGCGGTGAAAAACTGTTTTTT
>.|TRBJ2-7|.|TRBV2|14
CASMLQEKTYEQYF
TGTGCCAGCATGTTACAGGAGAAAACCTACGAGCAGTACTTC